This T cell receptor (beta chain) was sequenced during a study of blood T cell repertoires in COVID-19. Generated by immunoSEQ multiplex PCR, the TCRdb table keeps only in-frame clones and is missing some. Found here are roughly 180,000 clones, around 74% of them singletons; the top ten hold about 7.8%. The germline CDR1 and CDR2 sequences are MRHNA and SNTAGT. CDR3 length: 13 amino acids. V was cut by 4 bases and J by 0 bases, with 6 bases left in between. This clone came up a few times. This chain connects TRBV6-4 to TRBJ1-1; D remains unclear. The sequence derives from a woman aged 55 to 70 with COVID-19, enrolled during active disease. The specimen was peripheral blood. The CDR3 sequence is CASSAFLNTEAFF. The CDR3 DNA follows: TGTGCCAGCAGTGCCTTTCTGAACACTGAAGCTTTCTTT.